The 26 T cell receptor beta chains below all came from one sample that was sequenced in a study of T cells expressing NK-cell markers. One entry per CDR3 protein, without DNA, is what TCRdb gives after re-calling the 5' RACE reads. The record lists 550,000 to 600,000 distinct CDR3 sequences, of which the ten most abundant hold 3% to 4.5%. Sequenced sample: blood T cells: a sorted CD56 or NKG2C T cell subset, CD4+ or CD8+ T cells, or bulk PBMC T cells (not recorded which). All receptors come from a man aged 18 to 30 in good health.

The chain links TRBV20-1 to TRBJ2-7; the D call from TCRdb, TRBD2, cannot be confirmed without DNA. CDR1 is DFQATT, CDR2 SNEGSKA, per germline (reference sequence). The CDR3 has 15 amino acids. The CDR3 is CSASGGTADLYEQYF.

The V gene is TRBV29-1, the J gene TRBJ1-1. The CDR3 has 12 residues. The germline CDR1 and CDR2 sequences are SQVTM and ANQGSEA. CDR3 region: CSVVFQYTEAFF.

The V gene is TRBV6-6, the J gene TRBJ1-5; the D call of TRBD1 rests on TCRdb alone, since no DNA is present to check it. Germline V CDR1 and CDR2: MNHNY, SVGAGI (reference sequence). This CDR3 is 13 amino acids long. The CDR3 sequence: CASWTGGNQPQHF.

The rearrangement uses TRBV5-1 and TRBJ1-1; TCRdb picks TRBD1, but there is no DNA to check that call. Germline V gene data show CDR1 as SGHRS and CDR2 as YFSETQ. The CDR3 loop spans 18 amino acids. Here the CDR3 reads CASSLDPTPQSVGTEAFF.

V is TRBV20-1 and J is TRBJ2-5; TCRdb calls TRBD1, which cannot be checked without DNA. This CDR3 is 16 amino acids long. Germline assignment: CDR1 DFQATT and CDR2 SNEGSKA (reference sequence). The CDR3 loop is CSARDMLGTTQETQYF.

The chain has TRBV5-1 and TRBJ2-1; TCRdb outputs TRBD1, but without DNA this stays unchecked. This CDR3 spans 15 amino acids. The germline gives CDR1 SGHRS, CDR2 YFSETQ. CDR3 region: CASSLAGQGSNEQFF.

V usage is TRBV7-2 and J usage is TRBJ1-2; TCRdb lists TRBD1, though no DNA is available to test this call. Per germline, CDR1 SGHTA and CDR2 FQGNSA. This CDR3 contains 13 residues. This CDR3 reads CASSSDRVGGYTF. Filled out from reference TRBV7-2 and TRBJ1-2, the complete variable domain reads GAGVSQSPSNKVTEKGKDVELRCDPISGHTALYWYRQSLGQGLEFLIYFQGNSAPDKSGLPSDRFSAERTGGSVSTLTIQRTQQEDSAVYLCASSSDRVGGYTFGSGTRLTVV.

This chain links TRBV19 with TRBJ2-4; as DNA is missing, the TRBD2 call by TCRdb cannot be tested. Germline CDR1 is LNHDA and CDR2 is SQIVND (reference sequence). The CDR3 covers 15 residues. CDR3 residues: CASSPDGRAPNIQYF.

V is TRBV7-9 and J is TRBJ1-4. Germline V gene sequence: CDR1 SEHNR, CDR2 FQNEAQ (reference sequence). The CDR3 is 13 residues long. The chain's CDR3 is CASRFGTSEKLFF.

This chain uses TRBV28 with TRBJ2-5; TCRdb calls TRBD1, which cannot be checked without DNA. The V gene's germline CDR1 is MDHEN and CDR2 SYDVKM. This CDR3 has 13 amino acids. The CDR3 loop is CASDRGSQETQYF.

The CDR3 reads CASSPGTTPGSEQFF. V and J are TRBV9 and TRBJ2-1; there is no DNA to check the TCRdb D call of TRBD2. This CDR3 has 15 amino acids. Germline V lookup: CDR1 SGDLS, CDR2 YYNGEE. Combining the CDR3 with reference TRBV9 and TRBJ2-1 gives the whole variable domain DSGVTQTPKHLITATGQRVTLRCSPRSGDLSVYWYQQSLDQGLQFLIQYYNGEERAKGNILERFSAQQFPDLHSELNLSSLELGDSALYFCASSPGTTPGSEQFFGPGTRLTVL.

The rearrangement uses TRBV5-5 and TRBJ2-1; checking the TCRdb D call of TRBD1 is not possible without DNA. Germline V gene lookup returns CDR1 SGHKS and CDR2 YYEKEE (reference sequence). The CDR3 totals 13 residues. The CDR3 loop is CASSLGGAGFWFF.

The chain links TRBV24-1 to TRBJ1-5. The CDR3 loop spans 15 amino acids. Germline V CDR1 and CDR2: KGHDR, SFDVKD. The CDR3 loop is CATSDGRYSNQPQHF.

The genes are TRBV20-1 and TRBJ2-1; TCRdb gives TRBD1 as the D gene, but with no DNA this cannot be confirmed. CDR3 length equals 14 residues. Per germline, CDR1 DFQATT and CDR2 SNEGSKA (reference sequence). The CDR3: CSASGQDSYNEQFF.

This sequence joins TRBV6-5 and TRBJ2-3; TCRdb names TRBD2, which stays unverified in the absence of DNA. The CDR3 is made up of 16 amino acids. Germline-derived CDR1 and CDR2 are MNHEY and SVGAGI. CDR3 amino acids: CASSFGGGGGTDTQYF.

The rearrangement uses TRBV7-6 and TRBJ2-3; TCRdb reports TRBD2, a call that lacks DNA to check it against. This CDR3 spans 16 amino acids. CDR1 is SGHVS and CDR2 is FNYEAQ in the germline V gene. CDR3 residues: CASSSLAGGSPDTQYF.

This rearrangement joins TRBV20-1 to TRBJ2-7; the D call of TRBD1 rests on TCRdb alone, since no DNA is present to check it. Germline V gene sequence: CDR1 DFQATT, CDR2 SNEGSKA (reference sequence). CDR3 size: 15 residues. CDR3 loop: CSAGQGANLNYEQYF.

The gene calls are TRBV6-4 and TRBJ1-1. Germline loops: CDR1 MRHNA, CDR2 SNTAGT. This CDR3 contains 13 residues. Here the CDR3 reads CASSTGMNTEAFF.

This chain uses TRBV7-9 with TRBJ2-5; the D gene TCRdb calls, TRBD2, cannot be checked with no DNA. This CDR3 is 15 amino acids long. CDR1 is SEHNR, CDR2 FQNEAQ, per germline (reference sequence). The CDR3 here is CASRTLGLGQETQYF.

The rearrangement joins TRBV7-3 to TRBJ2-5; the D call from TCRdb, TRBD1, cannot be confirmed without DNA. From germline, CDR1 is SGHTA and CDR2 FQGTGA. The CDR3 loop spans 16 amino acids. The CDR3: CASSLTGQGPWETQYF. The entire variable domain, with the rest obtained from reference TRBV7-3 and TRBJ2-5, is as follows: GAGVSQTPSNKVTEKGKYVELRCDPISGHTALYWYRQSLGQGPEFLIYFQGTGAADDSGLPNDRFFAVRPEGSVSTLKIQRTERGDSAVYLCASSLTGQGPWETQYFGPGTRLLVL.

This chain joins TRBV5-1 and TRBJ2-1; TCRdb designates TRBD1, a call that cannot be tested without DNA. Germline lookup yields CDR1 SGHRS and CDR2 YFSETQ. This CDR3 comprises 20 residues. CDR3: CASSSGQAFLRLATYNEQFF.

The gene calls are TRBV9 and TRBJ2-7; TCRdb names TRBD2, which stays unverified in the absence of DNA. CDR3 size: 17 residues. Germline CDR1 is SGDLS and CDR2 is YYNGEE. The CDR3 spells CASSAGPPSGSWGEQYF. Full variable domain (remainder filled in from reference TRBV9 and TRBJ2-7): DSGVTQTPKHLITATGQRVTLRCSPRSGDLSVYWYQQSLDQGLQFLIQYYNGEERAKGNILERFSAQQFPDLHSELNLSSLELGDSALYFCASSAGPPSGSWGEQYFGPGTRLTVT.

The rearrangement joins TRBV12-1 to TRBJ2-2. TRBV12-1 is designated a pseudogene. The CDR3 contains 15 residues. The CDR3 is CASSFGRGNTGELFF.

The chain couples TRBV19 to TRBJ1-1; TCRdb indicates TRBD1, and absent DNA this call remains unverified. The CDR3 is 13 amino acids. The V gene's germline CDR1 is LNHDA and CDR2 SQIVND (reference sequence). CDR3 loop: CASSIGRGTEAFF.

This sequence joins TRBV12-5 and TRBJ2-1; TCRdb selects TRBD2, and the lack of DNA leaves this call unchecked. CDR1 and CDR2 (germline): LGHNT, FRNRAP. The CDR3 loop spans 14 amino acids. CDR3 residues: CASGLGGSGNEQFF.

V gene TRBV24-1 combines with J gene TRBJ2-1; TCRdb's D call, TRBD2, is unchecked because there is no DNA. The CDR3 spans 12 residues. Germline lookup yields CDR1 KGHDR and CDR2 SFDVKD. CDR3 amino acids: CATSRASDEQFF.